This TCR beta chain was recovered during a study of radiation and T cells in renal cell carcinoma (dated by TCRdb to the early 2020s). For the wider study: Samples came from a clinical trial, in which primary renal cell carcinomas received 15 Gy stereotactic body radiation therapy followed by nephrectomy 4 weeks later. Across all 50 or so samples, 4 million or so unique CDR3 nucleotide sequences encoding some 2.6 million unique CDR3 amino acid sequences were identified. TCR beta sequencing covered approximately 51 samples in total, comprising some 26 tumors and approximately 27 peripheral blood samples.

V is reduced by 5 bases and J by 0 bases, leaving a spacing of 8 bases between them. Taken from the germline V gene (reference sequence), the CDR1 and CDR2 loops are MNHNY and SVGAGI. The CDR3 spans 15 residues, from the cysteine through the phenylalanine. Only the CDR3 DNA stays, 45 bases, in frame from base 1. Summary of the overall study and its limitations: With a single-armed trial design, the study had no way to address how radiation dose or scheduling affects the TCR repertoire. Because no pretreatment tumor biopsies were available, whether clonotypes were present in the tumor at baseline could not be determined. In blood, the top tumor clonotypes increased from baseline to 2 weeks after radiation and then shrank by 4 weeks, which suggests a temporary expansion of tumor-resident clones. Changes in the blood repertoire were not tracked past 4 weeks after treatment.

TCR beta libraries were generated from genomic DNA with the immunoSEQ kit, following the manufacturer's recommendations. Library preparation used a first multiplex PCR with proprietary primers, then a second PCR adding unique barcodes, with bead cleanups after each round. A kit-provided positive control reaction and a negative control reaction were included in every sample batch. The final libraries were assessed on an Agilent 4200 TapeStation D1000 ScreenTape, pooled by volume, and quantified by qPCR. Sequencing was performed on an Illumina NextSeq500 using a MidOutput 150-cycle cartridge, with 156 Read1 cycles, 15 Index1 cycles, and the kit custom primers. The pooled library was loaded at 0.75 to 1 pM, and approximately 19% PhiX control was spiked in. The authors' analysis ran thus. Vendor-processed data were analyzed in R, and a clonotype was defined as all T cells sharing the same CDR3 nucleotide sequence. In the clone abundance analyses, frequencies were normalized to the 10,000 most abundant clones in each sample. Before analysis, public T cell clones were removed, and these numbered fewer than six per sample on average. A difference in abundance of at least 32-fold between compartments was used to define tumor-enriched and baseline blood-enriched clonotypes. A beta-binomial differential abundance model was used to identify clonotypes that were expanded or contracted between blood time points. Tumor-blood repertoire similarity was measured with the Baroni-Urbani and Buser coefficient, and group comparisons used two-tailed Wilcoxon tests in R. TCRdb took this table from immuneACCESS and kept in-frame rearrangements with V and J called. Such tables lack part of the clones; where checked against another copy, unresolved V genes explain under half of the gap, and the rest is unexplained. The DNA gave D and trimming, while V, J and clone size come from that table. Recorded for this sample are approximately 120,000 clones; roughly 80% of them occurred a single time. About 3% of the sample rests with the top ten.

Note on this clone: This clone's antigen is unknown. There are no base qualities to consult, and no much larger clone falls within one base.

This specimen's time point label, per the study, means: baseline pretreatment blood. In the paper's terms, the treatment or condition label means: 15 Gy SBRT to primary tumor, nephrectomy 4 weeks later. To track tumor-enriched clonotypes, serial peripheral blood was sampled from radiation-treated patients at baseline and at 2 weeks and 4 weeks after SBRT. Renal cell carcinoma with clear cell pathology was present in all patients. Genomic DNA for TCR sequencing was prepared using the QIAamp DNA Blood Mini Kit (Qiagen). The analyses included just those samples that passed every quality control check. This TCR came from a woman aged 55-70 years with renal cell carcinoma. The V gene is TRBV6-6 and the J gene is TRBJ2-6, with the D gene uncertain. This material consisted of blood, taken from a patient whose treatment included radiotherapy and nephrectomy. The bases are TGTGCCAGCAGTGAGCCGATCTCTGGGGCCAACGTCCTGACTTTC. Its amino acids are CASSEPISGANVLTF.